A selection of T cell receptor beta chains follows, all from one sample in a study of T-cell memory formation after mild COVID-19. A single record per CDR3 protein comes from TCRdb applying MiXCR to the 5' RACE reads. The sample shows roughly 160,000 distinct CDR3 sequences, 10% to 15% of them seen only once. The sequenced material came from PBMCs or a T cell subset sorted from them (not recorded which). Receptors originate from a man between 18 and 35 years old who had mild COVID-19 (a few samples of this study predate the infection). Cell type and time point are not known. Both conserved end residues are part of each CDR3. The D gene is left open where the match is weak. Size values are once, few and many counts, or a class for expanded clones, and some rows have none.

j_call,clone_size,v_call,d_call,cdr3_nt,cdr3_aa
TRBJ2-3,-,TRBV11-2,-,TGTGCCAGCAGCCTTACAGAGGCGGCAGATACGCAGTATTTT,CASSLTEAADTQYF
TRBJ1-5,few,TRBV4-1,-,TGCGCCAGCGGGACCCGGGACAGCAATCAGCCCCAGCATTTT,CASGTRDSNQPQHF
TRBJ2-2,few,TRBV5-1,-,TGCGCCAGCAGCTTGGAGACAGGGAACACCGGGGAGCTGTTTTTT,CASSLETGNTGELFF
TRBJ1-5,-,TRBV10-3,-,TGTGCCATCAGTGACAGGGGTAGCAATCAGCCCCAGCATTTT,CAISDRGSNQPQHF
TRBJ2-1,-,TRBV20-1,-,TGCAGTGCTAGAAGACAGAGCCTATACAATGAGCAGTTCTTC,CSARRQSLYNEQFF
TRBJ2-3,-,TRBV9,-,TGTGCCAGCAGCGTAGCGGGGGCACACACGGATACGCAGTATTTT,CASSVAGAHTDTQYF
TRBJ2-2,few,TRBV12-3/TRBV12-4,-,TGTGCCAGCGGTCGGGGGAGCACCGGGGAGCTGTTTTTT,CASGRGSTGELFF
TRBJ1-2,-,TRBV7-2,TRBD1,TGTGCCAGCAGCTCGGGACAGGGGGCGGGAGGCTACACCTTC,CASSSGQGAGGYTF
TRBJ1-2,-,TRBV5-1,-,TGCGCCAGCAGCTTGGGGGCAGGGATAACGGATAACTATGGCTACACCTTC,CASSLGAGITDNYGYTF
TRBJ2-3,few,TRBV3-1,-,TGTGCCAGCAGCCAAGGACTTAGATACCTCGTCACAGATACGCAGTATTTT,CASSQGLRYLVTDTQYF
TRBJ1-2,-,TRBV7-9,TRBD1,TGTGCCAGCAGCCGACAGGGGAGTAGCGGCTACACCTTC,CASSRQGSSGYTF
TRBJ1-5,few,TRBV20-1,TRBD1,TGCAGTGCTACCAGACAGGGTCCGGGGCAGCCCCAGCATTTT,CSATRQGPGQPQHF
TRBJ2-2,-,TRBV6-4,TRBD2,TGTGCCAGCATTGGCGGGGGTACCGGGGAGCTGTTTTTT,CASIGGGTGELFF
TRBJ2-7,few,TRBV12-5,-,TGTGCTAGTGGTTTGGACTTCTACGAGCAGTACTTC,CASGLDFYEQYF
TRBJ1-5,few,TRBV10-2,-,TGCGCCACCCTCGGGGGGAAAGGTCAGCCCCAGCATTTT,CATLGGKGQPQHF
TRBJ2-7,-,TRBV5-1,TRBD2,TGCGCCACCAGAGCGGGGTCGACCTCCTACGAGCAGTACTTC,CATRAGSTSYEQYF
TRBJ1-2,-,TRBV29-1,TRBD1,TGCAGCGTCGCCGACAGGGGGGGTAGCTACACCTTC,CSVADRGGSYTF
TRBJ1-6,few,TRBV3-1,-,TGTGCCAGCAGCCAGGCACACGCAATTAATCCCCTCCACTTT,CASSQAHAINPLHF
TRBJ1-4,few,TRBV7-2,-,TGTGCCAGCAGCTTAGCTGCCTATCGGGAACTGTTTTTT,CASSLAAYRELFF
TRBJ2-7,few,TRBV7-2,-,TGTGCCAGCAGCTTAGGCAACCGGGCCGCCTACGAGCAGTACTTC,CASSLGNRAAYEQYF
TRBJ2-1,many,TRBV7-3,-,TGTGCCAGCGCACCCGCCCCGGGGGTCCTTAACAATGAGCAGTTCTTC,CASAPAPGVLNNEQFF
TRBJ2-7,many,TRBV7-8,TRBD2,TGTGCCAGCAGCTTATCCCTAGCGGGGGGATTCTCCTACGAGCAGTACTTC,CASSLSLAGGFSYEQYF
TRBJ1-4,-,TRBV7-9,-,TGTGCCAGCAGCTTTGTCGGACCTGAAAAACTGTTTTTT,CASSFVGPEKLFF
TRBJ2-5,many,TRBV7-9,TRBD2,TGTGCCAGCAGCGCCTCCGGGACTAGCGTTCAAGAGACCCAGTACTTC,CASSASGTSVQETQYF